This T cell receptor beta chain was found in a study of T cells and Merkel cell carcinoma outcomes. The assay was immunoSEQ multiplex PCR, and TCRdb's table has in-frame clones only and misses some. The sample records approximately 6,300 clones, about 72% being singletons. Only a few counts were recorded for this clone. The CDR3 runs to 13 residues. V was shortened by 2 bases and J by 10 bases, with 12 bases between the two germline ends. Looked up from germline, CDR1 is SNHLY and CDR2 is FYNNEI. The sequence was collected from a human donor with Merkel cell carcinoma. Input material: tumor tissue from Merkel cell carcinoma. The chain carries TRBV2 and TRBJ2-1, with a possible D match to TRBD1 (5 bases). CDR3 protein: CASSESISGEQFF. The CDR3 DNA sequence: TGTGCCAGCAGTGAAAGCATCTCAGGGGAGCAGTTCTTC.